One sample yielded the 32 T cell receptor beta chains listed below, sequenced in a study of shared clonotypes between healthy human individuals. Terminally differentiated effector memory CD45RA+ cells were left out of the naive CD8 fraction, which was CD45RO-negative and positively selected for CCR7. Generated by immunoSEQ multiplex PCR, the TCRdb table keeps only in-frame clones and is missing some. Among about 2.1 million clones listed, roughly 91% were seen once. Specimen: naive CD8+ T cells from PBMCs. All receptors come from a man younger than 30 in good health. Some clones in this sample may be carry-over from other donors' samples.

The chain uses TRBV29-1 and TRBJ2-7, with 8 bases identical to TRBD2. The CDR3 is 12 amino acids. V shed 7 bases, J shed 3 bases, and the junction held 5 bases outside the gene matches. Germline V lookup: CDR1 SQVTM, CDR2 ANQGSEA. CDR3 protein: CSARSGGYEQYF. In DNA form, the CDR3 reads TGCAGCGCCCGAAGCGGGGGCTACGAGCAGTACTTC.

This chain connects TRBV27 to TRBJ1-2; TRBD1 might be the D (6 bases). Germline V gene data show CDR1 as MNHEY and CDR2 as SMNVEV (reference sequence). The CDR3 sequence is 14 residues long. V was pared by 3 bases and J by 8 bases, with 16 bases between. The CDR3 here is CASSFAQGAQGYTF. For the CDR3, the DNA is TGTGCCAGCAGTTTTGCACAGGGAGCTCAAGGCTACACCTTC.

The chain is built from TRBV5-1 and TRBJ2-3, with TRBD2 identical over 8 bases. Germline lookup yields CDR1 SGHRS and CDR2 YFSETQ. The V and J ends lost 3 bases and 4 bases, in that order; junction bases with no gene match: 10. The CDR3 loop spans 16 amino acids. The CDR3 coding sequence is TGCGCCAGCAGCTCCGTAGTCGGACTAGCAGCAGATACGCAGTATTTT. It encodes CASSSVVGLAADTQYF.

This chain connects TRBV28 to TRBJ2-7, with a weak D call TRBD1 (6 bases). Germline loops: CDR1 MDHEN, CDR2 SYDVKM. The CDR3 sequence is 13 residues long. Trimming left V 2 bases short and J 4 bases short, with 9 bases between. CDR3 nucleotides: TGTGCCAGCAGTTTAGACAGGTATTACGAGCAGTACTTC. This sequence encodes CASSLDRYYEQYF.

This chain joins TRBV28 and TRBJ1-6; no definite D call. This CDR3 contains 14 residues. Germline V gene sequence: CDR1 MDHEN, CDR2 SYDVKM. V lost 0 bases, J lost 7 bases, and 7 bases lay in between. The CDR3 loop is CASSLWVGNSPLHF. The DNA of the CDR3 is TGTGCCAGCAGTTTATGGGTGGGGAATTCACCCCTCCACTTT.

This clone appeared a single time. The genes are TRBV5-4 and TRBJ2-7; 7 positions match TRBD2. The V gene end was trimmed by 0 bases and the J gene end by 2 bases; junction bases not matched to a gene: 5. Per the germline V gene, CDR1 is SGHNT and CDR2 is YYREEE (reference sequence). The CDR3 runs to 15 residues. In nucleotides, the CDR3 is TGTGCCAGCAGCTTGGGGGGTAGCGGGCCCTACGAGCAGTACTTC. It translates to CASSLGGSGPYEQYF.

This clone was counted a single time. The genes are TRBV4-2 and TRBJ2-1; D remains ambiguous. V gave up 3 bases and J gave up 3 bases, with 18 bases separating them. The germline CDR1 and CDR2 sequences are LGHNA and YNFKEQ. The CDR3 loop spans 17 amino acids. The DNA for the CDR3 is TGTGCCAGCAGCCACCCGAGAGTCGGAAACGGCTACAATGAGCAGTTCTTC. Translating it yields CASSHPRVGNGYNEQFF.

The chain carries TRBV27 and TRBJ1-5; no definite D call. The CDR3 has 14 amino acids. Looked up from germline, CDR1 is MNHEY and CDR2 is SMNVEV (reference sequence). Deletions cut 0 bases from V and 6 bases from J, with 9 bases between. The CDR3: CASSLSAGTQPQHF. As DNA, the CDR3 is TGTGCCAGCAGTTTATCTGCAGGCACTCAGCCCCAGCATTTT.

The chain combines TRBV7-9 with TRBJ2-7, with D perhaps matching TRBD1 (6 bases). Trimming cost V 5 bases and J 6 bases, with 11 bases left between them. The CDR3 loop spans 12 amino acids. Germline lookup yields CDR1 SEHNR and CDR2 FQNEAQ (reference sequence). CDR3 nucleotides: TGTGCCAGCAGCCCCTCAGGGGCCGAGCAGTACTTC. It encodes CASSPSGAEQYF.

V is TRBV5-1 and J is TRBJ2-1; D is unresolved. Germline V gene sequence: CDR1 SGHRS, CDR2 YFSETQ. There are 12 residues in the CDR3. V gave up 4 bases and J gave up 13 bases, with 15 bases separating them. In nucleotides, the CDR3 is TGCGCCAGCAGCCCGTCCGGCAACGTCCAGTTCTTC. Its protein is CASSPSGNVQFF.

The gene calls are TRBV27 and TRBJ2-1; D is undetermined. The CDR3 extends over 16 amino acids. The V end lost 4 bases, the J end lost 5 bases, and 18 bases lay between the germline ends. Germline lookup yields CDR1 MNHEY and CDR2 SMNVEV (reference sequence). The CDR3 DNA reads as TGTGCCAGCAGTTCCCCTTCTAGGGTCCCCAACAATGAGCAGTTCTTC. Translated, it gives CASSSPSRVPNNEQFF.

The chain is built from TRBV7-9 and TRBJ2-1; D may be TRBD2 (6 bases). The CDR3 consists of 16 residues. Germline CDR1 is SEHNR and CDR2 is FQNEAQ (reference sequence). Trimming shortened V by 5 bases and J by 8 bases, and 22 bases separated the two germline ends. The CDR3 sequence is CASSGIVGEANDEQFF. CDR3 bases: TGTGCCAGCAGCGGAATCGTCGGGGAGGCGAACGATGAGCAGTTCTTC.

This rearrangement joins TRBV9 to TRBJ2-1; D might be TRBD2 (6 bases). This CDR3 has 20 amino acids. V lost 0 bases, J lost 5 bases, and 27 bases lay in between. The germline gives CDR1 SGDLS, CDR2 YYNGEE. CDR3 nucleotides: TGTGCCAGCAGCGTAGTCCCGGGTAGTGGCGGGGACTCCCCCCACAATGAGCAGTTCTTC. Translating it yields CASSVVPGSGGDSPHNEQFF.

The J gene is TRBJ1-1, the V gene TRBV2, with 7 nucleotides matching TRBD1. CDR1 is SNHLY and CDR2 is FYNNEI in the germline V gene. J gave up 3 bases and V 8 bases, and 6 bases lay outside the gene matches. The CDR3 length is 13 residues. CDR3 region: CASQSTGDTEAFF. CDR3 in DNA: TGTGCCAGCCAATCAACAGGGGACACTGAAGCTTTCTTT.

This clone occurred once. Distinct nucleotide sequences in the sample also encode this CDR3. This chain uses TRBV7-9 with TRBJ1-5; possible D gene TRBD1, 5 bases. This CDR3 comprises 15 residues. Germline V lookup: CDR1 SEHNR, CDR2 FQNEAQ (reference sequence). Trimming removed 0 bases from V and 4 bases from J, with 10 bases in between. This chain's CDR3 is CASSLAGDGNQPQHF. CDR3 nucleotide sequence: TGTGCCAGCAGCTTAGCGGGGGACGGGAATCAGCCCCAGCATTTT.

The gene calls are TRBV5-6 and TRBJ2-7, with D maybe TRBD2 (5 bases). Per germline, CDR1 SGHDT and CDR2 YYEEEE. The CDR3 is 16 residues long. V lost 5 bases to trimming and J lost 0 bases, with 18 bases between them. CDR3 nucleotides: TGTGCCAGCAGACCCGGCCTGAAGGAGGCCTCCTACGAGCAGTACTTC. It specifies CASRPGLKEASYEQYF.

In its sample, this clone was seen once. This chain connects TRBV11-3 to TRBJ2-3; tentatively, D is TRBD2 (5 bases). Trimming pared 5 bases from V and 0 bases from J, leaving 15 bases between. CDR3 length: 16 amino acids. Germline V gives CDR1 SGHNT, CDR2 YENEEA. In DNA, the CDR3 is TGTGCCAGCAGCCCCCGGGGTGGGGAAAGCACAGATACGCAGTATTTT. This translates into CASSPRGGESTDTQYF.

As regards this clone: Other DNA sequences from this sample encode an identical CDR3 as well. The rearrangement uses TRBV2 and TRBJ1-1; D not certain. The V end lost 6 bases, the J end lost 1 base, and 6 bases lay between the germline ends. The CDR3 contains 12 residues. Germline V gene data show CDR1 as SNHLY and CDR2 as FYNNEI. The CDR3 is CASRPRNTEAFF. In DNA, the CDR3 is TGTGCCAGCAGACCTAGGAACACTGAAGCTTTCTTT. Supplemented by reference TRBV2 and TRBJ1-1, the full variable domain reads EPEVTQTPSHQVTQMGQEVILRCVPISNHLYFYWYRQILGQKVEFLVSFYNNEISEKSEIFDDQFSVERPDGSNFTLKIRSTKLEDSAMYFCASRPRNTEAFFGQGTRLTVV.

The chain recombines TRBV15 with TRBJ2-6; TRBD1 agrees at 9 bases. From germline, CDR1 is LNHNV and CDR2 YYDKDF (reference sequence). This CDR3 spans 17 amino acids. V was clipped by 5 bases and J by 0 bases; unmatched bases: 5. CDR3 DNA: TGTGCCACCAGCCCCCGGGACAGGGCCTCTGGGGCCAACGTCCTGACTTTC. Amino acids: CATSPRDRASGANVLTF. The complete variable domain, with remaining parts taken from reference TRBV15 and TRBJ2-6, reads DAMVIQNPRYQVTQFGKPVTLSCSQTLNHNVMYWYQQKSSQAPKLLFHYYDKDFNNEADTPDNFQSRRPNTSFCFLDIRSPGLGDTAMYLCATSPRDRASGANVLTFGAGSRLTVL.

The chain combines TRBV4-1 with TRBJ2-5; TRBD1 might be the D (6 bases). Between the trimmed V and J ends, which lost 6 bases and 4 bases, there was a span of 12 bases. CDR1 is MGHRA and CDR2 is YSYEKL in the germline V gene. The CDR3 totals 13 residues. The CDR3 nucleotides read TGCGCCAGCAGGAAATCGACAGGAGAGACCCAGTACTTC. As protein: CASRKSTGETQYF.

V is TRBV11-1 and J is TRBJ2-7; the D is unclear. The germline V gene encodes CDR1 SGHAT and CDR2 FQDESV (reference sequence). Between the trimmed V and J ends, which lost 1 base and 4 bases, there was a span of 5 bases. CDR3 length: 12 residues. CDR3 in DNA: TGTGCCAGCAGCTTAGAGGATTACGAGCAGTACTTC. Its protein is CASSLEDYEQYF. The full variable domain, its missing parts supplied by reference TRBV11-1 and TRBJ2-7, is EAEVAQSPRYKITEKSQAVAFWCDPISGHATLYWYRQILGQGPELLVQFQDESVVDDSQLPKDRFSAERLKGVDSTLKIQPAELGDSAMYLCASSLEDYEQYFGPGTRLTVT.

V is TRBV14 and J is TRBJ2-7, with D hard to call. V was pared by 3 bases and J by 3 bases, with 15 bases between. Germline V lookup: CDR1 SGHDN, CDR2 FVKESK. The CDR3 loop spans 15 amino acids. CDR3 loop: CASSHPTGEVYEQYF. The DNA of the CDR3 is TGTGCCAGCAGCCACCCTACTGGGGAAGTCTACGAGCAGTACTTC. Full variable domain (missing parts from reference TRBV14 and TRBJ2-7): EAGVTQFPSHSVIEKGQTVTLRCDPISGHDNLYWYRRVMGKEIKFLLHFVKESKQDESGMPNNRFLAERTGGTYSTLKVQPAELEDSGVYFCASSHPTGEVYEQYFGPGTRLTVT.

V is TRBV10-3 and J is TRBJ2-7, with unresolved D. This CDR3 is built from 14 residues. Germline V CDR1 and CDR2: ENHRY, SYGVKD. V dropped 3 bases and J dropped 4 bases, with 13 bases sitting between them. CDR3 nucleotide sequence: TGTGCCATCAGTGATCCCTCGAGTCTATACGAGCAGTACTTC. It translates to CAISDPSSLYEQYF.

This chain connects TRBV9 to TRBJ1-2, with D possibly being TRBD1 (6 bases). This CDR3 is 15 amino acids long. V was pared by 4 bases and J by 7 bases, with 20 bases between. Germline lookup yields CDR1 SGDLS and CDR2 YYNGEE. The chain's CDR3 is CASSTTRQALLGYTF. CDR3 nucleotides: TGTGCCAGCAGCACTACACGACAGGCCCTACTTGGCTACACCTTC.

This sequence joins TRBV5-6 and TRBJ2-4; TRBD2 agrees at 7 bases. Germline CDR1 is SGHDT and CDR2 is YYEEEE. V shed 5 bases and J 3 bases; nucleotides not matched to a gene: 8. The CDR3 has 15 amino acids. The CDR3 sequence is CASSSRLAVKNIQYF. In DNA, the CDR3 is TGTGCCAGCAGTTCTAGACTAGCCGTCAAAAACATTCAGTACTTC. Supplemented by reference TRBV5-6 and TRBJ2-4, the full variable domain reads DAGVTQSPTHLIKTRGQQVTLRCSPKSGHDTVSWYQQALGQGPQFIFQYYEEEERQRGNFPDRFSGHQFPNYSSELNVNALLLGDSALYLCASSSRLAVKNIQYFGAGTRLSVL.

This chain joins TRBV27 and TRBJ1-2; tentative D call: TRBD1 (5 bases). V gave up 0 bases and J gave up 5 bases, with 10 bases separating them. The CDR3 is 14 amino acids. Germline CDR1 reads MNHEY; CDR2 reads SMNVEV (reference sequence). In DNA, the CDR3 is TGTGCCAGCAGTTTATCGGCAGGGCAGTATGGCTACACCTTC. Translated: CASSLSAGQYGYTF.

V gene TRBV28 combines with J gene TRBJ1-5, with D unresolved. In germline, CDR1 is MDHEN, CDR2 SYDVKM. CDR3 length equals 15 residues. V lost 0 bases, J lost 5 bases, and 11 bases lay in between. Here the CDR3 DNA reads TGTGCCAGCAGTTTATGGGAGGTTAGTGATCAGCCCCAGCATTTT. This codes for CASSLWEVSDQPQHF.

The rearrangement uses TRBV7-6 and TRBJ2-7; D gene uncertain. V shed 4 bases and J shed 4 bases, with 11 bases lying between them. This CDR3 is 13 amino acids long. Germline loops: CDR1 SGHVS, CDR2 FNYEAQ. CDR3 DNA: TGTGCCAGCAGCTCCGCGCAGAGTTACGAGCAGTACTTC. As protein: CASSSAQSYEQYF. Combining the CDR3 with reference TRBV7-6 and TRBJ2-7 gives the whole variable domain GAGVSQSPRYKVTKRGQDVALRCDPISGHVSLYWYRQALGQGPEFLTYFNYEAQQDKSGLPNDRFSAERPEGSISTLTIQRTEQRDSAMYRCASSSAQSYEQYFGPGTRLTVT.

The chain carries TRBV11-3 and TRBJ1-6, with D possibly being TRBD1 (5 bases). The V gene lost 2 bases and the J gene lost 8 bases, with 10 bases spanning the gap. Per the germline V gene, CDR1 is SGHNT and CDR2 is YENEEA. CDR3 length equals 14 residues. The CDR3 is CASSLRGVDSPLHF. CDR3 nucleotides: TGTGCCAGCAGCTTACGAGGGGTTGATTCACCCCTCCACTTT.

The chain recombines TRBV20-1 with TRBJ2-7; TRBD2 matches at 8 bases. J lost 9 bases, V lost 7 bases, and 8 bases had no gene match. Germline CDR1 and CDR2: DFQATT and SNEGSKA (reference sequence). CDR3 length equals 11 residues. The CDR3 DNA reads as TGCAGTGTTCTAGCGGGTTCCCTGCAGTACTTC. Translating it yields CSVLAGSLQYF.

The chain is built from TRBV6-1 and TRBJ1-3; D ambiguous. CDR1 and CDR2 (germline): MNHNS, SASEGT. CDR3 length: 14 residues. Trimming stripped 8 bases from V and 0 bases from J, with 11 bases between. In nucleotides, the CDR3 is TGTGCCAGCTCAGTACTAGCCTCTGGAAACACCATATATTTT. Translating it yields CASSVLASGNTIYF.

This chain joins TRBV7-9 and TRBJ2-1; 8 nucleotides match TRBD1. CDR1 is SEHNR and CDR2 is FQNEAQ in the germline V gene (reference sequence). This CDR3 spans 19 amino acids. J lost 4 bases, V lost 1 base, and 15 bases had no gene match. Here the CDR3 reads CASSLDQTQGAVGYNEQFF. DNA of the CDR3: TGTGCCAGCAGCTTAGATCAGACCCAGGGGGCAGTAGGATACAATGAGCAGTTCTTC. Combining the CDR3 with reference TRBV7-9 and TRBJ2-1 gives the whole variable domain DTGVSQNPRHKITKRGQNVTFRCDPISEHNRLYWYRQTLGQGPEFLTYFQNEAQLEKSRLLSDRFSAERPKGSFSTLEIQRTEQGDSAMYLCASSLDQTQGAVGYNEQFFGPGTRLTVL.